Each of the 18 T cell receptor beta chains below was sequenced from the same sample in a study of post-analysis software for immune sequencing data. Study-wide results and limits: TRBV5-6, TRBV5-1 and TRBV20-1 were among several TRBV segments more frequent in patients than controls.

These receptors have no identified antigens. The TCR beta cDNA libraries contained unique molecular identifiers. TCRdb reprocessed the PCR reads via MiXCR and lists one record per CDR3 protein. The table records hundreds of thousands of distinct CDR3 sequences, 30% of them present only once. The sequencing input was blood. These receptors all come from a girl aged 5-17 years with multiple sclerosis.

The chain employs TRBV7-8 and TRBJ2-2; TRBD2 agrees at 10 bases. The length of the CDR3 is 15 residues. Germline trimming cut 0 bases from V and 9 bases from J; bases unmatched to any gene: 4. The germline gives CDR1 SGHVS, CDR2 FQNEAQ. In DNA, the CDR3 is TGTGCCAGCAGCTTAGCGAGTAGCGGGGGGAGGGAGCTGTTTTTT. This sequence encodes CASSLASSGGRELFF.

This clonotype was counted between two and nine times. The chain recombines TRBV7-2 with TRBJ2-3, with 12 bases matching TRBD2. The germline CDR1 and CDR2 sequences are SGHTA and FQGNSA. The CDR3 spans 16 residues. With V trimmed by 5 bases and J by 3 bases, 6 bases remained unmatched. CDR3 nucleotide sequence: TGTGCCAGCAGCGTGGGAGGACTAGCGGGGACAGATACGCAGTATTTT. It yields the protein CASSVGGLAGTDTQYF. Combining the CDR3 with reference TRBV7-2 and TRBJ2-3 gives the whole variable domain GAGVSQSPSNKVTEKGKDVELRCDPISGHTALYWYRQSLGQGLEFLIYFQGNSAPDKSGLPSDRFSAERTGGSVSTLTIQRTQQEDSAVYLCASSVGGLAGTDTQYFGPGTRLTVL.

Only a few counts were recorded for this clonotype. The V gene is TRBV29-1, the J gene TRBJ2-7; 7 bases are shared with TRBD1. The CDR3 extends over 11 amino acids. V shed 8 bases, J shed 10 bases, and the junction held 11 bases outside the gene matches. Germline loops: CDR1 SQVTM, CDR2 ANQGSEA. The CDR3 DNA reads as TGCAGCACAAGACAGGGACGGGCCCAGTACTTC. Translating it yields CSTRQGRAQYF.

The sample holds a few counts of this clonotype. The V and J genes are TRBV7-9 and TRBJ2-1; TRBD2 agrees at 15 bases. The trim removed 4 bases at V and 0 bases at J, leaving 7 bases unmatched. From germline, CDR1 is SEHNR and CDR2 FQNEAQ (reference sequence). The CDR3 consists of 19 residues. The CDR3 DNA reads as TGTGCCAGCAGCTCCGGACTAGCGGGAGGGCCTGGCTCCTACAATGAGCAGTTCTTC. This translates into CASSSGLAGGPGSYNEQFF. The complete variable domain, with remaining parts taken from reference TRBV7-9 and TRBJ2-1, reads DTGVSQNPRHKITKRGQNVTFRCDPISEHNRLYWYRQTLGQGPEFLTYFQNEAQLEKSRLLSDRFSAERPKGSFSTLEIQRTEQGDSAMYLCASSSGLAGGPGSYNEQFFGPGTRLTVL.

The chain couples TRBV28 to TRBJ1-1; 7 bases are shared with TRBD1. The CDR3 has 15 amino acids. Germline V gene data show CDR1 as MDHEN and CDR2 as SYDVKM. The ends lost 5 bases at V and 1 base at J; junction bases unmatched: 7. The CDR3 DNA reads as TGTGCCAGCAGTGGTCAGGGGGGACCGAACACTGAAGCTTTCTTT. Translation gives CASSGQGGPNTEAFF. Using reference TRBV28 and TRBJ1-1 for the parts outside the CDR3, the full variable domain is DVKVTQSSRYLVKRTGEKVFLECVQDMDHENMFWYRQDPGLGLRLIYFSYDVKMKEKGDIPEGYSVSREKKERFSLILESASTNQTSMYLCASSGQGGPNTEAFFGQGTRLTVV.

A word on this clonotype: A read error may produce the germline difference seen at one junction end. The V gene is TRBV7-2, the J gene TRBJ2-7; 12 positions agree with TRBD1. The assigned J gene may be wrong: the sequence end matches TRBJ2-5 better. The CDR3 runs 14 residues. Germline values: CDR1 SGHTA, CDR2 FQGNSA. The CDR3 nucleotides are TGTGCCGGCAGCCGGGACAGGGGGCCAGAGACCCAGTACTTC. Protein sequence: CAGSRDRGPETQYF.

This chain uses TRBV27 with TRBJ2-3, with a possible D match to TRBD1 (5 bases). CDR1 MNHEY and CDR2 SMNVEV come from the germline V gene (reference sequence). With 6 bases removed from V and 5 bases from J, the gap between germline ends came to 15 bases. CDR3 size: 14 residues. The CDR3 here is CASSRKGMGDTQYF. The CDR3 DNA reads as TGTGCCAGCAGCCGTAAGGGGATGGGAGATACGCAGTATTTT.

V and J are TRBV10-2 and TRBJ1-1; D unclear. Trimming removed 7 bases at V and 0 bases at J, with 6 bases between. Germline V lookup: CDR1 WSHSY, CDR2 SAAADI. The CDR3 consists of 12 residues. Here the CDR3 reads CASKQLNTEAFF. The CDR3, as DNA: TGCGCCAGCAAACAGTTGAACACTGAAGCTTTCTTT.

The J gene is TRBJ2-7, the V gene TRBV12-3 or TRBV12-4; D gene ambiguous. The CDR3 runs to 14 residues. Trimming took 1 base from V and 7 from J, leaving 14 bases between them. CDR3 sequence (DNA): TGTGCCAGCAGTTTAGATGGTACCTACAATGAGCAGTACTTC. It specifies CASSLDGTYNEQYF.

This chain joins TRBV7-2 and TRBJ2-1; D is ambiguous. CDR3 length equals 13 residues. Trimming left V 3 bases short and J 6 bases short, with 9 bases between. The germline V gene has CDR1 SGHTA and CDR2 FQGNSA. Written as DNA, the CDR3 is TGTGCCAGCAGCTTCGCGGAATTCAATGAGCAGTTCTTC. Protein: CASSFAEFNEQFF.

CDR3 bases: TGTGCCAGCAGCTTAGTCTGGAGCAGGGCCAATGAGCAGTTCTTC. Its translation: CASSLVWSRANEQFF. The rearrangement joins TRBV11-2 to TRBJ2-1, with D possibly being TRBD1 (5 bases). The CDR3 has 15 amino acids. The germline V gene encodes CDR1 SGHAT and CDR2 FQNNGV. V gave up 1 base and J gave up 6 bases, with 13 bases separating them.

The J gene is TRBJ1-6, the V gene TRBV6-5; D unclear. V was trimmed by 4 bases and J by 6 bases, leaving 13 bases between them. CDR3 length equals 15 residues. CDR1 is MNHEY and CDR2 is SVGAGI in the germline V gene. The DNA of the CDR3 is TGTGCCAGCAGTTTTGAACAGAAACCTAATTCACCCCTCCACTTT. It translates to CASSFEQKPNSPLHF.

CDR3 protein: CASRSLAENSPLHF. CDR3 sequence (DNA): TGTGCCAGCAGGTCGTTAGCGGAGAATTCACCCCTCCACTTT. The rearrangement joins TRBV27 to TRBJ1-6; D call uncertain. Germline V gene sequence: CDR1 MNHEY, CDR2 SMNVEV (reference sequence). The CDR3 spans 14 residues. The V gene lost 6 bases and the J gene lost 7 bases, with 13 bases spanning the gap.

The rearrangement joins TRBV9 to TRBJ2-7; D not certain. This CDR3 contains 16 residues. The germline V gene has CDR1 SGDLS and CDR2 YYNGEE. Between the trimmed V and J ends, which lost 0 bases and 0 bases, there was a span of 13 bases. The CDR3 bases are TGTGCCAGCAGCGTAGATCCGACACGAAGCTCCTACGAGCAGTACTTC. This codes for CASSVDPTRSSYEQYF.

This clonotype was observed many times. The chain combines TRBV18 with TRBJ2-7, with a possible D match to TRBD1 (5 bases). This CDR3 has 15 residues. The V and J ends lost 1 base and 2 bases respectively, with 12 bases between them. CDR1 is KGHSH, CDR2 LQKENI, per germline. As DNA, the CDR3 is TGTGCCAGCTCACCACGAGGACAACGCACCTACGAGCAGTACTTC. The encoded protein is CASSPRGQRTYEQYF.

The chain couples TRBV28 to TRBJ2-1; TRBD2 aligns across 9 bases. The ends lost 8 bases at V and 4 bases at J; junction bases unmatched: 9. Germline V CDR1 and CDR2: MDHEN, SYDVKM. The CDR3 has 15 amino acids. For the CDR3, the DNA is TGTGCCAGCCAAGCGGGGGGACAACCTTACAATGAGCAGTTCTTC. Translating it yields CASQAGGQPYNEQFF. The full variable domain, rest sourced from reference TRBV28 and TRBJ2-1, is DVKVTQSSRYLVKRTGEKVFLECVQDMDHENMFWYRQDPGLGLRLIYFSYDVKMKEKGDIPEGYSVSREKKERFSLILESASTNQTSMYLCASQAGGQPYNEQFFGPGTRLTVL.

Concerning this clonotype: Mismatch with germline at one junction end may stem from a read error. For the CDR3, the DNA is TGCGCCGGCAGCTCAAGTGCAACTAATGAAAAACTGTTTTTT. Its translation is CAGSSSATNEKLFF. V gene TRBV5-1 combines with J gene TRBJ1-4, with no clear D. CDR3 length: 14 residues. Looked up from germline, CDR1 is SGHRS and CDR2 is YFSETQ. The full variable domain, rest sourced from reference TRBV5-1 and TRBJ1-4, is KAGVTQTPRYLIKTRGQQVTLSCSPISGHRSVSWYQQTPGQGLQFLFEYFSETQRNKGNFPGRFSGRQFSNSRSEMNVSTLELGDSALYLCAGSSSATNEKLFFGSGTQLSVL.

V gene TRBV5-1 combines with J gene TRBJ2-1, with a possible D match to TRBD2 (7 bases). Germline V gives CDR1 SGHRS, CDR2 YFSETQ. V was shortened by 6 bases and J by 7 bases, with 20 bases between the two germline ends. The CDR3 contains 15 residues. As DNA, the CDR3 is TGCGCCAGCACCCTAAGGGGGGGCGGAGGAAATGAGCAGTTCTTC. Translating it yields CASTLRGGGGNEQFF.